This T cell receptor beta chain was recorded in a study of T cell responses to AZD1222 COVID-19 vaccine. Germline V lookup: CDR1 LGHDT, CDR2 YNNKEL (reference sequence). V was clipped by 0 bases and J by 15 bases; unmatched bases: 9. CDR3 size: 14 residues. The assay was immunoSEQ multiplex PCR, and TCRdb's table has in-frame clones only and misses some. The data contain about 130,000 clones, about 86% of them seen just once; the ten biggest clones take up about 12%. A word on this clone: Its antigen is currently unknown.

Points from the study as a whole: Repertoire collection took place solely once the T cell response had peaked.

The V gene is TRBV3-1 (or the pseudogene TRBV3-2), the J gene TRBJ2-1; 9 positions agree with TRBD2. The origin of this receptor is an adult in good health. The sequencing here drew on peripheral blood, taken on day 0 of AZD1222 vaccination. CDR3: CASSQDLAGGHPFF. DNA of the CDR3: TGTGCCAGCAGCCAAGATCTTGCGGGGGGGCATCCGTTCTTC.